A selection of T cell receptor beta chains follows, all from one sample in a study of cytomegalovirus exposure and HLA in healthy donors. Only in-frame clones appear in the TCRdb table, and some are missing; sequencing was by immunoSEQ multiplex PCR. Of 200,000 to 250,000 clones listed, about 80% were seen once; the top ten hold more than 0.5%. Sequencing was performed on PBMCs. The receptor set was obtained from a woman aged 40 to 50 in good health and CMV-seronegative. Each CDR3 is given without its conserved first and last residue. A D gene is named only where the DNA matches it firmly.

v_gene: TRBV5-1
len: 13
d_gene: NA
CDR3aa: ASSLGDTGNSPLH

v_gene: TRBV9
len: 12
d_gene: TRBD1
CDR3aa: ASSVGDRVYGYT

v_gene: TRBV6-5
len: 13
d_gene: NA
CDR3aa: ASSYSVADIQPQH

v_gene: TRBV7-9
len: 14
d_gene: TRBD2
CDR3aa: SSSLARGSGGYEQY

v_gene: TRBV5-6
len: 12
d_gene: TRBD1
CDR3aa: ASSFGRQGYEQY

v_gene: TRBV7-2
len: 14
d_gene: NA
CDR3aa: ASTSHVGRPSYEQY

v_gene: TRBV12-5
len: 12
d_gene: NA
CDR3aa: ASGLGGGVEKLF

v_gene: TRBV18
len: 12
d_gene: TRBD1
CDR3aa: ASSPRDRGTEAF

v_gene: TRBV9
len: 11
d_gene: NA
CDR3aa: ASSKGQEETQY

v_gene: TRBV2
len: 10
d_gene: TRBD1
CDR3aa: ASKGGESPLH

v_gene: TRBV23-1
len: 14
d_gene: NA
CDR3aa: ASSQSRTNRADTQY

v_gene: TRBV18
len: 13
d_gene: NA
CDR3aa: ASSPGGGGNQPQH

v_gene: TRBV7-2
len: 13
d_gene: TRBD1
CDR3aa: ASSLGTGPNQPQH

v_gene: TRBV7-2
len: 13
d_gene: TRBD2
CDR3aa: ASSFDGGTLYEQY

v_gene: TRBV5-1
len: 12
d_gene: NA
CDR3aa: ASSPTAANYGYT

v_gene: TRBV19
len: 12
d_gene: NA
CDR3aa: ASSIGGGGYEQY

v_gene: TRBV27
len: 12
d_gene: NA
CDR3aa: ATRTSGYTGELF

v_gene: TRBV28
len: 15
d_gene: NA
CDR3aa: ASSLNLRDTKGNTIY

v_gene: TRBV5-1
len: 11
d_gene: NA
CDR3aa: ASSLETVYGYT

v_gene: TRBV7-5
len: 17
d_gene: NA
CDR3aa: ARNDSRYLWTVVQETQY

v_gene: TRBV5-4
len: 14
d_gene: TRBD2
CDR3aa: ASSQGLARNTDTQY

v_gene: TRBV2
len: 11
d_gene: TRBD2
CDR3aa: ASRAGGPGEQY

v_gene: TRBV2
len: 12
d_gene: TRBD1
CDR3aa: ASTGGTGISPLH

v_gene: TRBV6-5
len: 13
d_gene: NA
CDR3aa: ASSYSGAIFSGYT

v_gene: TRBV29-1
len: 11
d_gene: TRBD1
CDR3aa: SVERQGPYGYT

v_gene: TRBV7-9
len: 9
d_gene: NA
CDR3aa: ASSLRLEQY

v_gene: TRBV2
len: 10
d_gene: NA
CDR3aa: ASCGDAYEQY

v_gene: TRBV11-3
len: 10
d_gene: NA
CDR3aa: ASSPREGEAF

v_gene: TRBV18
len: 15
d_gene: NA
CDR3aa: ASSPRVSGQTTDTQY

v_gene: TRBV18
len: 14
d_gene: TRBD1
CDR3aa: ASSSGTGGVRETQY

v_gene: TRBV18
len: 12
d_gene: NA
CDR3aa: ASSPSDSDYGYT

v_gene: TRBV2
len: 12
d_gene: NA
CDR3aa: ASSGGAANYGYT

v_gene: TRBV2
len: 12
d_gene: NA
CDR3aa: ASSPARSNQPQH

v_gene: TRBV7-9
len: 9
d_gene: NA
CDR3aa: ASSRIYEQY

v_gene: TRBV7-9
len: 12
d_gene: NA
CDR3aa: ASSRDSRAYEQY

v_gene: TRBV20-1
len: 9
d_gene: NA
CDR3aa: SARASYGYT

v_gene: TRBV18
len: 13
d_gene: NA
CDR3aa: ASSPSGVVDEKLF

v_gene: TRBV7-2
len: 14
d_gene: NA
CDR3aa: ASSLGAPTVNTEAF

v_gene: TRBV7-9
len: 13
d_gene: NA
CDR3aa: ASSLVRGPPYGYT

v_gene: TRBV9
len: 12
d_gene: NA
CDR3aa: ATTLRGDPYEQY

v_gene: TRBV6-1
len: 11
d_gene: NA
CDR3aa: ASRGGLNTEAF

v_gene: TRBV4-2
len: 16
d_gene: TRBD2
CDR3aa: ASSQEIRLAGYTDTQY

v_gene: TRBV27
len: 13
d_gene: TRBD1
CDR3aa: ASSSSTGGYNEQF

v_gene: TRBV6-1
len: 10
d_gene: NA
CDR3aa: ASSWGRDTIY

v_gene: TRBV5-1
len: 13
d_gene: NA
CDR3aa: ASSLRAGENTEAF

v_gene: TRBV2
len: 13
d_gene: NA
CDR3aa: ASSGGRGGLGGYT

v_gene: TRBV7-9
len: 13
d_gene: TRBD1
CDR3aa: ASSTDRGYYNEQF

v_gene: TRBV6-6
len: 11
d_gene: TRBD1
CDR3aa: AVQGPAYYGYT

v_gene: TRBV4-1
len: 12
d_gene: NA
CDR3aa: ASSQVAGSYEQY

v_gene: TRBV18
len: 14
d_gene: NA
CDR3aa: ASSRRDITSAGEQY

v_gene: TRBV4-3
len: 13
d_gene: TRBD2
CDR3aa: ASSQTSGGAYEQY

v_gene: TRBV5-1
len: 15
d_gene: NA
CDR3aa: ASSLDGQGMDTGELF